These 9 T cell receptor beta chains share one sample of origin, sequenced in a study of preoperative IRX-2 immunotherapy in early breast cancer. Noted treatment: preoperative locoregional IRX-2 cytokine immunotherapy. The method was immunoSEQ multiplex PCR; TCRdb's version includes in-frame clones alone and lacks a portion of them. Counted here are 30,000 to 45,000 clones, roughly 82% occurring once; the ten biggest clones make up nearly 1.5%. The sequencing here drew on lymph node tissue, taken after IRX-2 immunotherapy. Receptors were obtained from a human donor with breast cancer.

The chain combines TRBV6-8 with TRBJ1-4; tentatively, D is TRBD1 (6 bases). With 6 bases removed from V and 8 bases from J, the gap between germline ends came to 16 bases. This CDR3 has 14 amino acids. Germline V gene data show CDR1 as MNHGY and CDR2 as SAAAGT. The CDR3 coding sequence is TGTGCCAGCAGGGGGTACAGGGCAGCAGAAAAACTGTTTTTT. Protein: CASRGYRAAEKLFF.

The chain employs TRBV6-8 and TRBJ1-6; perhaps TRBD1 as D (6 bases). This CDR3 has 15 residues. Germline V gene data show CDR1 as MNHGY and CDR2 as SAAAGT. Between the trimmed V and J ends, which lost 6 bases and 5 bases, there was a span of 14 bases. The CDR3 DNA is TGTGCCAGCAGAGAACTTTCAGGGGATAATTCACCCCTCCACTTT. Encoded protein: CASRELSGDNSPLHF.

J is TRBJ2-7 and V is TRBV15; TRBD2 aligns across 8 bases. The V and J ends lost 1 base and 0 bases, in that order; junction bases with no gene match: 8. The V gene's germline CDR1 is LNHNV and CDR2 YYDKDF (reference sequence). The CDR3 loop spans 17 amino acids. This CDR3 reads CATSRARGGRSSYEQYF. The CDR3 DNA reads TGTGCCACCAGCAGAGCCCGGGGGGGGAGGAGCTCCTACGAGCAGTACTTC.

The gene calls are TRBV6-8 and TRBJ2-2; the D gene could be TRBD1 or TRBD2 (5 bases each). The CDR3 length is 14 residues. The V end lost 10 bases, the J end lost 2 bases, and 14 bases lay between the germline ends. Germline values: CDR1 MNHGY, CDR2 SAAAGT. CDR3 in DNA: TGTGCCACAGGGACCGAAATCAACACCGGGGAGCTGTTTTTT. It codes for CATGTEINTGELFF.

The chain links TRBV14 to TRBJ2-7, with TRBD1 identical over 7 bases. The CDR3 has 15 amino acids. Unmatched junction bases numbered 5, after V lost 1 base and J lost 2 bases. The germline V gene encodes CDR1 SGHDN and CDR2 FVKESK. The CDR3 sequence: CASSQGQGYTYEQYF. CDR3 bases: TGTGCCAGCAGCCAAGGACAGGGATATACCTACGAGCAGTACTTC. Using reference TRBV14 and TRBJ2-7 for the parts outside the CDR3, the full variable domain is EAGVTQFPSHSVIEKGQTVTLRCDPISGHDNLYWYRRVMGKEIKFLLHFVKESKQDESGMPNNRFLAERTGGTYSTLKVQPAELEDSGVYFCASSQGQGYTYEQYFGPGTRLTVT.

The V and J genes are TRBV6-7 and TRBJ2-7; D may be TRBD1 (5 bases). TRBV6-7 belongs to the ORF category, with a function that is uncertain. There are 13 residues in the CDR3. Trimming shortened V by 4 bases and J by 6 bases, and 13 bases separated the two germline ends. The CDR3 reads CASSFWGLIEQYF. The DNA of the CDR3 is TGTGCCAGCAGTTTTTGGGGCCTTATCGAGCAGTACTTC.

The chain uses TRBV11-3 and TRBJ1-3; D may be TRBD1 (5 bases). The germline gives CDR1 SGHNT, CDR2 YENEEA. CDR3 length: 16 amino acids. Trimming removed 5 bases at V and 4 bases at J, with 18 bases between. CDR3 coding DNA: TGTGCCAGCAGCCCGTACCAACCGGGGGACGGAAACACCATATATTTT. Protein: CASSPYQPGDGNTIYF. The full variable domain, completed using reference TRBV11-3 and TRBJ1-3, is EAGVVQSPRYKIIEKKQPVAFWCNPISGHNTLYWYLQNLGQGPELLIRYENEEAVDDSQLPKDRFSAERLKGVDSTLKIQPAELGDSAVYLCASSPYQPGDGNTIYFGEGSWLTVV.

The chain recombines TRBV23-1 with TRBJ1-2; D call uncertain. TRBV23-1 is identified as an open reading frame with a role that is uncertain. V dropped 4 bases and J dropped 5 bases, with 14 bases sitting between them. CDR3 size: 14 residues. The CDR3 reads CASSLEGVGYGYTF. CDR3 bases: TGCGCCAGCAGTCTGGAGGGCGTTGGGTATGGCTACACCTTC.

The chain employs TRBV6-8 and TRBJ1-4, with D hard to call. V was clipped by 2 bases and J by 0 bases, with 10 bases between them. Germline loops: CDR1 MNHGY, CDR2 SAAAGT. The length of the CDR3 is 16 residues. CDR3: CASSYQVQATNEKLFF. The CDR3, as DNA: TGTGCCAGCAGTTACCAGGTGCAAGCAACTAATGAAAAACTGTTTTTT.